The TCR beta chain under discussion was sequenced for a study of T-cell reconstitution after alpha-beta-depleted transplantation in children. In its sample, this clonotype was seen a few times. Germline CDR1 DFQATT, CDR2 SNEGSKA (reference sequence). V lost 0 bases, J lost 7 bases, and 13 bases lay in between. The CDR3 length is 14 residues. Unique molecular identifiers were incorporated during preparation of the TCRbeta library. TCRdb reanalysed the PCR reads using MiXCR and keeps one entry per CDR3 protein. Altogether some 520,000 distinct CDR3 sequences are present, approximately 29% being singletons, with the ten largest covering 2% to 3%.

The source is a human donor who donated a stem cell graft to a child with aplastic anemia. J is TRBJ2-1 and V is TRBV20-1, with a tentative D call TRBD2 (5 bases). The sample was PBMCs from the stem cell graft donor, taken from the stem cell graft. CDR3 nucleotides: TGCAGTGCTAGAGAGGCGAGAGGGATAAATGAGCAGTTCTTC. Translating gives CSAREARGINEQFF.